This is a list of T cell receptor beta chains from one sample in a study of T cell responses to AZD1222 COVID-19 vaccine. TCRdb's copy holds only in-frame clones and misses some; the assay was immunoSEQ multiplex PCR. The data contain some 180,000 clones, about 87% of them seen just once; the ten biggest clones take up 5% to 7%. The specimen comprised peripheral blood, sampled on day 0 of AZD1222 vaccination. The receptor set was obtained from an adult in good health. Each CDR3 is given with its conserved first and last residue. The D gene is left open where the match is weak. Clone size is given for some rows only: seen once, a few or many times, or a class if the clone is expanded.

D gene	J gene	clone size	V gene	CDR3 DNA	CDR3 protein
TRBD1	TRBJ1-2	once	TRBV7-9	TGTGCCAGCAGCCTCTTGGGAGGTACAGGGGGTAAAACGGATGGCTACACCTTC	CASSLLGGTGGKTDGYTF
TRBD1	TRBJ1-2	.	TRBV30	TGTGCCTGGAGTACCCCGACAGGGGGATCCGTTGGCTACACCTTC	CAWSTPTGGSVGYTF
.	TRBJ1-2	.	TRBV25-1	TGTGCCAGCGGCCCGAATACCGGGCACGGCTACACCTTC	CASGPNTGHGYTF
.	TRBJ2-7	.	TRBV10-1	TGCGCCAGCAGTGCTGGACAGAGCCACTCCTACGAGCAGTACTTC	CASSAGQSHSYEQYF
.	TRBJ1-5	.	TRBV19	TGTGCCAGTAGTCAGGGTGGTCGACAGCCCCAGCATTTT	CASSQGGRQPQHF
.	TRBJ2-7	.	TRBV30	TGTGCCTGGAGTGGGACAGTGACTAGGGAGCAGTACTTC	CAWSGTVTREQYF
.	TRBJ1-4	.	TRBV27	TGTGCCAGCAGTTTATATCCCGGATTCGGGGGATGGGGTGAAAAACTGTTTTTT	CASSLYPGFGGWGEKLFF
.	TRBJ2-1	.	TRBV6-4	TGTGCCAGCAGAGATCCTAGGTCTTTAAACAATGAGCAGTTCTTC	CASRDPRSLNNEQFF
TRBD2	TRBJ2-7	.	TRBV6-2/TRBV6-3	TGTGCCAGCAGTTACTATGCGGGAGGCACCTACTCCTACGAGCAGTACTTC	CASSYYAGGTYSYEQYF
TRBD1	TRBJ2-7	once	TRBV28	TGTGCCAGCAATACAGGGGGATTACGGGAGCAGTACTTC	CASNTGGLREQYF
.	TRBJ1-5	.	TRBV6-2/TRBV6-3	TGTGCCAGCAGCCCCGCTGAGGCACTAACTCATCAGCCCCAGCATTTT	CASSPAEALTHQPQHF
.	TRBJ1-2	.	TRBV10-3	TGTGCCATCAGTGAGGGGGGGCCTGGGGCTTCGAACTATGGCTACACCTTC	CAISEGGPGASNYGYTF
TRBD1	TRBJ1-5	.	TRBV5-8	TGTGCCAGCAGCTTGGACGGACAGGGCAGAAATCAGCCCCAGCATTTT	CASSLDGQGRNQPQHF
.	TRBJ2-7	.	TRBV7-2	TGTGCCAGCAGCTTAGAGTCGACAAGAAAGTCCGAGCAGTACTTC	CASSLESTRKSEQYF
.	TRBJ2-7	.	TRBV28	TGTGCCAGCAGTCCAGGGCTCTCCTACGAGCAGTACTTC	CASSPGLSYEQYF
TRBD1	TRBJ1-2	.	TRBV5-4	TGTGCCAGCAGCAGGGACAGATTTGCCGGCTACACCTTC	CASSRDRFAGYTF
.	TRBJ1-4	.	TRBV4-2	TGTGCCAGCAGCCAACCTGGAGGGTTTAATGAAAAACTGTTTTTT	CASSQPGGFNEKLFF
TRBD1	TRBJ2-7	.	TRBV12-3/TRBV12-4	TGTGCCAGCAGCACCGGGACAGGGGACGAGCAGTATTTC	CASSTGTGDEQYF
.	TRBJ1-5	.	TRBV19	TGTGCCAGTAGTCCGCGTGTTGGGGCAAGCAATCAGCCCCAGCATTTT	CASSPRVGASNQPQHF
.	TRBJ2-7	.	TRBV27	TGTGCCAGCAGTCTTCACTCACTCTCCTACGAGCAGTACTTC	CASSLHSLSYEQYF
.	TRBJ2-2	.	TRBV5-1	TGCGCCAGCAGCTTGGGGGGCGCAGGCACCGGGGAGCTGTTTTTT	CASSLGGAGTGELFF
.	TRBJ1-4	.	TRBV27	TGTGCCAGCAGTTTCAGGGATCCTAATGAAAAACTGTTTTTT	CASSFRDPNEKLFF
.	TRBJ2-1	once	TRBV19	TGTGCCAGTAGGAGACGACAGCTAGATGAGCAGTTCTTC	CASRRRQLDEQFF
TRBD1	TRBJ2-4	.	TRBV7-2	TGTGCCAGCAGCTTAGCACAGGGGGCCAAAAACATTCAGTACTTC	CASSLAQGAKNIQYF
.	TRBJ1-2	.	TRBV6-2/TRBV6-3	TGTGCCAGCAGTTACTCGAGTCCGCCATCCCCTCCCACCTTC	CASSYSSPPSPPTF
.	TRBJ1-2	.	TRBV19	TGTGCCAGTAGTCCCCTTGACCGCGATTTGTGGGGCTACACCTTC	CASSPLDRDLWGYTF
.	TRBJ1-3	few	TRBV30	TGTGCCTGGAGTGTACGGTGGGGGTTATCTGGAAACACCATATATTTT	CAWSVRWGLSGNTIYF
TRBD1	TRBJ2-2	.	TRBV19	TGTGCCAGTAGTAGGGGCCCCACAGGGGACACCGGGGAGCTGTTTTTT	CASSRGPTGDTGELFF
.	TRBJ1-5	.	TRBV7-7	TGTGCTAGCAGCGAGACGGGTCAGGCCCCCAACTATAGCAATCAGCCCCAGCATTTT	CASSETGQAPNYSNQPQHF
TRBD1	TRBJ1-1	.	TRBV18	TGTGCCAGCTCACCACCGCGGGGGACAGGGGGCACTGAAGCTTTCTTT	CASSPPRGTGGTEAFF
.	TRBJ1-2	.	TRBV5-4	TGTGCCAGCAGCTTAGGGGGGGGCTATGGCTACACCTTC	CASSLGGGYGYTF
.	TRBJ1-1	.	TRBV25-1	TGTGCCAGCAGGAAGCGGGGCACTGAAGCTTTCTTT	CASRKRGTEAFF
TRBD2	TRBJ2-7	once	TRBV28	TGTGCCACCGCGCCGGGGGGAAGTGTCTACGAGCAGTACTTC	CATAPGGSVYEQYF
.	TRBJ2-7	.	TRBV29-1	TGCAGCGTTGAGGCAGGGTCATACGAGCAGTACTTC	CSVEAGSYEQYF
TRBD2	TRBJ2-5	.	TRBV30	TGTGCCTGGAGTGTAGGGCGGGGGGGCCGGACCCAGTACTTC	CAWSVGRGGRTQYF
.	TRBJ2-5	.	TRBV5-1	TGCGCCAGCAGCCACACGGACCGCACCGAAGAGACCCAGTACTTC	CASSHTDRTEETQYF
.	TRBJ2-1	once	TRBV6-2/TRBV6-3	TGTGCCAGCAGTCGGAAGACTGCCGTGACTAGATCCAATGAGCAGTTCTTC	CASSRKTAVTRSNEQFF
TRBD1	TRBJ1-5	.	TRBV10-1	TGCGCCAGCAATCGACAGGGGATCGGCAATCAGCCCCAGCATTTT	CASNRQGIGNQPQHF
.	TRBJ1-4	.	TRBV28	TGTGCCAGCAGGCAAGGGGATTCTAATGAAAAACTGTTTTTT	CASRQGDSNEKLFF
TRBD1	TRBJ2-2	.	TRBV14	TGTGCCAGCAGCCAAGGGGGACAGTACACCGGGGAGCTGTTTTTT	CASSQGGQYTGELFF
TRBD1	TRBJ1-3	.	TRBV15	TGTGCCACCAGCAGAGATTCCGGGACAGGGGGCTCTGGAAACACCATATATTTT	CATSRDSGTGGSGNTIYF
TRBD1	TRBJ1-6	.	TRBV5-5	TGTGCCAGCAGCTTGGCGGGACAGGGTTACTCCTATAATTCACCCCTCCACTTT	CASSLAGQGYSYNSPLHF
TRBD2	TRBJ2-1	.	TRBV7-9	TGTGCCAGCAGCTTAGGTGGGGGTAGCGGGAGTTCTAGGGAGCAGTTCTTC	CASSLGGGSGSSREQFF
.	TRBJ2-5	.	TRBV7-2	TGTGCCAGCAGCTTAGTGTCAGGGAAAGAGACCCAGTACTTC	CASSLVSGKETQYF
TRBD1	TRBJ1-6	.	TRBV6-5	TGTGCCAGCAACCCCGGGACAGGAGGGAATTCACCCCTCCACTTT	CASNPGTGGNSPLHF
.	TRBJ1-4	.	TRBV12-3/TRBV12-4	TGTGCCAGCAGTTCCCGGGCGGGAGAAAAACTGTTTTTT	CASSSRAGEKLFF